This TCR beta chain was observed in a study of T cell changes during pregnancy in multiple sclerosis. The V end was cut by 4 bases, the J end by 6 bases, with 19 bases between. This CDR3 has 16 residues. Germline assignment: CDR1 LGHNA and CDR2 YSLEER. Measured with immunoSEQ multiplex PCR; TCRdb has only the in-frame clones, and not every one. The table shows tens of thousands of clones, with approximately 92% occurring only once. Specimen: peripheral blood, collected in the first trimester of pregnancy. The chain has TRBV4-3 and TRBJ1-5; D is perhaps TRBD1 (5 bases). This receptor was taken from a female donor with multiple sclerosis, enrolled in a pregnancy study. The CDR3 bases are TGCGCCAGCAGCCGATCGGCAGGGAACGGGGGTCAGCCCCAGCATTTT. Residues: CASSRSAGNGGQPQHF.